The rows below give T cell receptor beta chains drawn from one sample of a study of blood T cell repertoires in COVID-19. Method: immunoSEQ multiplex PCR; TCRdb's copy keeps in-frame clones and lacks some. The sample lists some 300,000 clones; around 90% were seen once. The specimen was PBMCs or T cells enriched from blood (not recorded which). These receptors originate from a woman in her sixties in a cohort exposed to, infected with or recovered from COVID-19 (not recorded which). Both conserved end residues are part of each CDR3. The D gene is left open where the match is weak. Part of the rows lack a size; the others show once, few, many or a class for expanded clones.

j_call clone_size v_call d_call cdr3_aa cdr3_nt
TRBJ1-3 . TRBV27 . CASGEGRRGPGNTIYF TGTGCCAGCGGTGAAGGGCGCAGGGGACCTGGAAACACCATATATTTT
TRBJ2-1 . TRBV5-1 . CASSLVAEYNEQFF TGCGCCAGCAGCTTGGTGGCGGAGTACAATGAGCAGTTCTTC
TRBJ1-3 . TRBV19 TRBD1 CASSTTGQGARTGNTIYF TGTGCCAGTAGTACAACAGGGCAGGGGGCGAGAACTGGAAACACCATATATTTT
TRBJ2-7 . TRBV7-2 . CASSFLTRGEQYF TGTGCCAGCAGCTTTCTCACCCGGGGGGAGCAGTACTTC
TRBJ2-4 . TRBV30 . CAYTPGAKNIQYF TGTGCCTATACCCCCGGAGCCAAAAACATTCAGTACTTC
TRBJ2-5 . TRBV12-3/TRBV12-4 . CASSPRETQYF TGTGCCAGCAGCCCCCGTGAGACCCAGTACTTC
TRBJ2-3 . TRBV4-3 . CASSQERGGGFSDTQYF TGCGCCAGCAGCCAAGAAAGGGGTGGCGGATTTTCAGATACGCAGTATTTT
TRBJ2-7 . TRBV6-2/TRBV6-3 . CASSSLAWEQYF TGTGCCAGCAGTAGTTTAGCGTGGGAGCAGTACTTC
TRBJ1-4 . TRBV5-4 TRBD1 CASSLWGTGGGKLFF TGTGCCAGCAGCTTGTGGGGGACAGGGGGTGGAAAACTGTTTTTT
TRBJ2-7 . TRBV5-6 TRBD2 CASSLTSGTRYEQYF TGTGCCAGCAGCTTGACTAGCGGGACCCGCTACGAGCAGTACTTC
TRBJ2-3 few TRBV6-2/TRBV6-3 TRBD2 CASSYPSGPFDTDTQYF TGTGCCAGCAGTTACCCTAGCGGCCCCTTTGACACAGATACGCAGTATTTT
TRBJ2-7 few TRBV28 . CASSLDRGVKRSEQYF TGTGCCAGCAGTTTAGATCGGGGAGTAAAGAGATCCGAGCAGTACTTC
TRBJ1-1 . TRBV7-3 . CASRELMNTEAFF TGTGCCAGCAGAGAGCTTATGAACACTGAAGCTTTCTTT
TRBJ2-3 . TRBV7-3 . CASSLTGHATDTQYF TGTGCCAGCAGCTTAACGGGGCACGCCACAGATACGCAGTATTTT
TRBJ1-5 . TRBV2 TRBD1 CASSEFGQGASNQPQHF TGTGCCAGCAGTGAATTCGGGCAGGGGGCTAGCAATCAGCCCCAGCATTTT
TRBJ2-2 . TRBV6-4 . CASSDSEAGELFF TGTGCCAGCAGTGACTCTGAGGCTGGGGAGCTGTTTTTT
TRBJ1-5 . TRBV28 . CASSPWGTQHF TGTGCCAGCAGTCCCTGGGGGACTCAGCATTTT
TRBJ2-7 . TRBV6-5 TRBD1 CASSTLWTGYEQYF TGTGCCAGCAGTACCCTCTGGACAGGCTACGAGCAGTACTTC
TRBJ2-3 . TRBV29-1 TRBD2 CSVGLGTDTQYF TGCAGCGTGGGACTAGGCACAGATACGCAGTATTTT
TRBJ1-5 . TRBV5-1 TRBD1 CASSWGTGGNQPQHF TGCGCCAGCAGCTGGGGGACAGGGGGCAATCAGCCCCAGCATTTT
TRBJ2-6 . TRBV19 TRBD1 CASSMGDSPSGANVLTF TGTGCCAGTAGTATGGGGGACAGCCCCTCTGGGGCCAACGTCCTGACTTTC
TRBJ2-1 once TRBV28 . CASSFRSYNEQFF TGTGCCAGCAGTTTCCGGTCCTACAATGAGCAGTTCTTC
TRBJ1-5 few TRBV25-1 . CASSGRGNNQPQHF TGTGCCAGCAGTGGCCGGGGTAACAATCAGCCCCAGCATTTT
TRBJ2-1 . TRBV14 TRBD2 CASSPPGLSGRQNEQFF TGTGCCAGCAGCCCCCCGGGCCTAAGCGGGAGGCAGAATGAGCAGTTCTTC
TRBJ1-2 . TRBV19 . CASSREHLNYGYTF TGTGCCAGTAGTCGGGAACACCTTAACTATGGCTACACCTTC
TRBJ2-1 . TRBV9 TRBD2 CASSVEGSGRYNEQFF TGTGCCAGCAGCGTAGAGGGTAGCGGGAGGTACAATGAGCAGTTCTTC
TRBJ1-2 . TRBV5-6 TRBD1 CASSLTQGASYGYTF TGTGCCAGCAGCTTAACGCAGGGGGCGTCCTATGGCTACACCTTC
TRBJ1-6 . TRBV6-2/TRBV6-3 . CASSSYPGSLNSPLHF TGTGCCAGCAGCTCCTATCCGGGATCTCTTAATTCACCCCTCCACTTT
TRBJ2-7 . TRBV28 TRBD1 CASRLQGVKYEQYF TGTGCCAGCCGACTACAGGGGGTGAAATACGAGCAGTACTTC
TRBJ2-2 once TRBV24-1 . CATSDQSGELFF TGTGCCACCAGTGACCAGTCTGGGGAGCTGTTTTTT
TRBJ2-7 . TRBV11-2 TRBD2 CASSSSGRDEQYF TGTGCCAGCAGTTCCAGCGGGAGGGATGAGCAGTACTTC
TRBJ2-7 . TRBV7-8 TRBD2 CASSLARGLAYEQYF TGTGCCAGCAGCTTAGCAAGGGGACTAGCCTACGAGCAGTACTTC
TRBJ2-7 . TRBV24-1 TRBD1 CATSGKGATYEQYF TGTGCCACCAGTGGTAAGGGGGCGACCTACGAGCAGTACTTC